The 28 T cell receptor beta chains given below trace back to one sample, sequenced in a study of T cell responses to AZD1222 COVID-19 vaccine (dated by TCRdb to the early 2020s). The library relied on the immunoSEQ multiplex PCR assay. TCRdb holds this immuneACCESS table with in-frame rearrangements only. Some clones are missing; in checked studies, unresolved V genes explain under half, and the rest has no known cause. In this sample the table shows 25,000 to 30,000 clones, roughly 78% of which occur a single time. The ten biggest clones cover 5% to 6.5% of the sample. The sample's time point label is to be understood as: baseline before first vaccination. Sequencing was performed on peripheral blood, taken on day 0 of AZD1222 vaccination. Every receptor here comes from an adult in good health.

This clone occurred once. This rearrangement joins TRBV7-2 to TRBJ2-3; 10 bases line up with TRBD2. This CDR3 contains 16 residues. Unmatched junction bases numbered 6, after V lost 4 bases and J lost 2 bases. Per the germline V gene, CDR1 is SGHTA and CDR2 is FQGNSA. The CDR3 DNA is TGTGCCAGCAGCTCCATAGCGGGAGGCCTCACAGATACGCAGTATTTT. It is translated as CASSSIAGGLTDTQYF.

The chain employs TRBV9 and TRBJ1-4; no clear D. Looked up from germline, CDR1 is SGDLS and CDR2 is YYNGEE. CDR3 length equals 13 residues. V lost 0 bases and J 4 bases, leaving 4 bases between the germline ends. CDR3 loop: CASSVDSNEKLFF. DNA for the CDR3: TGTGCCAGCAGCGTAGATAGTAATGAAAAACTGTTTTTT.

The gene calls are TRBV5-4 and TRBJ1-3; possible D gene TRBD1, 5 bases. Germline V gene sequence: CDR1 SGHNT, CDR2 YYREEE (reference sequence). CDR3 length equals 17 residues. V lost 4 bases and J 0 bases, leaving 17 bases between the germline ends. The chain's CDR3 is CASSARDGGHSGNTIYF. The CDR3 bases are TGTGCCAGCAGCGCCAGGGACGGAGGACACTCTGGAAACACCATATATTTT.

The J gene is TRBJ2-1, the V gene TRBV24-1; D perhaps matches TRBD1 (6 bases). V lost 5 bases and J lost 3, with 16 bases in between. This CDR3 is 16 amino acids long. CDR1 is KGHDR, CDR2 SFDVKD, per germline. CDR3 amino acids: CATSVHTGSLYNEQFF. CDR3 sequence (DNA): TGTGCCACCAGTGTCCATACAGGGTCCCTCTACAATGAGCAGTTCTTC.

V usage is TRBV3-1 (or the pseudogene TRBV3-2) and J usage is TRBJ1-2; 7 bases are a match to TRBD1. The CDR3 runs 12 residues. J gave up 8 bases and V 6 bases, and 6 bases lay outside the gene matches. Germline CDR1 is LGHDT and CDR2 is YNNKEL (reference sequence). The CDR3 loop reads CASREGGQGYTF. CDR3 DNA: TGTGCCAGCAGAGAAGGGGGACAGGGCTACACCTTC.

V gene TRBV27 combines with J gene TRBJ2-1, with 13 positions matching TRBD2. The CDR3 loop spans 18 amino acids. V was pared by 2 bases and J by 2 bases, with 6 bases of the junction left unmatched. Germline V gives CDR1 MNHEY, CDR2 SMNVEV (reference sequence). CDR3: CASSLGLAGAGAYNEQFF. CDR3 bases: TGTGCCAGCAGTTTAGGACTAGCGGGAGCCGGGGCCTACAATGAGCAGTTCTTC.

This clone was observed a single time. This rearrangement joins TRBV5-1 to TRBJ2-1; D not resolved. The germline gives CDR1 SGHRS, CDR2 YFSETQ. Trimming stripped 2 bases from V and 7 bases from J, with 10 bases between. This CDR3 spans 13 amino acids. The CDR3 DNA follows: TGCGCCAGCAGCTTTTCGGCTTTTAATGAGCAGTTCTTC. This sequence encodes CASSFSAFNEQFF.

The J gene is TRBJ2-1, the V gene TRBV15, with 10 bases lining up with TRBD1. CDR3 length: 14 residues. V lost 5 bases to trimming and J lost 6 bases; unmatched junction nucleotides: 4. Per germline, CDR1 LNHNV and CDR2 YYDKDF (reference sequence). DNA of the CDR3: TGTGCCACCAGCGGGGACAGGGGACGCAATGAGCAGTTCTTC. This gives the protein CATSGDRGRNEQFF.

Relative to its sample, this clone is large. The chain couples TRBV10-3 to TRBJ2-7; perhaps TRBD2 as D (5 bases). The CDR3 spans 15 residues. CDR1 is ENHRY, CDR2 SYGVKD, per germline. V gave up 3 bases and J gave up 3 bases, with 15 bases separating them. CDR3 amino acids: CAISEGRSQFYEQYF. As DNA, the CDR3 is TGTGCCATCAGTGAAGGGAGATCGCAATTCTACGAGCAGTACTTC.

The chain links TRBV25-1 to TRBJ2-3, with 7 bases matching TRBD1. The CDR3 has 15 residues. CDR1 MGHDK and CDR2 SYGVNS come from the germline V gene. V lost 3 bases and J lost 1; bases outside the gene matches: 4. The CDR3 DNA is TGTGCCAGCAGTGATAACAGGGGTCGCACAGATACGCAGTATTTT. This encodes CASSDNRGRTDTQYF.

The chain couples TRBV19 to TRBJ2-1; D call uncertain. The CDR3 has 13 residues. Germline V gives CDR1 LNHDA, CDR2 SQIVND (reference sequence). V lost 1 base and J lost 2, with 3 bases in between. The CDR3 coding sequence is TGTGCCAGTAGTATAGCGACCTACAATGAGCAGTTCTTC. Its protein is CASSIATYNEQFF.

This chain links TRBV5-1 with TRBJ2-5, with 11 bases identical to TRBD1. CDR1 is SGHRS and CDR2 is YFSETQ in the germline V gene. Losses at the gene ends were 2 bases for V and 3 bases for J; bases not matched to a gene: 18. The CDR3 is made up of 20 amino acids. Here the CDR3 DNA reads TGCGCCAGCAGCTTAGAGAGGAGGGACAGGGGGTCTTTATCGGAAGAGACCCAGTACTTC. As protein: CASSLERRDRGSLSEETQYF.

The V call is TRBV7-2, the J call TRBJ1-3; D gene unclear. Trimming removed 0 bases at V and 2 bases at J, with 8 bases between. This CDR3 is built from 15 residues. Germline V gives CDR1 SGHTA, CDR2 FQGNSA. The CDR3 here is CASSLAQRPGNTIYF. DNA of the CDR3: TGTGCCAGCAGCTTAGCTCAGCGTCCTGGAAACACCATATATTTT.

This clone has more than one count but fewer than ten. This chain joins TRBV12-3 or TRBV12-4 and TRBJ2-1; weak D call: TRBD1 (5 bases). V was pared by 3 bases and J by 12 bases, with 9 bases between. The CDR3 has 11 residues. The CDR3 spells CASSFGRVQFF. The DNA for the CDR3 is TGTGCCAGCAGTTTCGGCAGGGTGCAGTTCTTC.

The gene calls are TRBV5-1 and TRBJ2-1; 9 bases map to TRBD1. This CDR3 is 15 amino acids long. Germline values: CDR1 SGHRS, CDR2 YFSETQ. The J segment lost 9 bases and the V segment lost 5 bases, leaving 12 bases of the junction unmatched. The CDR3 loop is CASSSGTGSIGEQFF. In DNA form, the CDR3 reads TGCGCCAGCAGTTCCGGGACAGGGAGTATTGGTGAGCAGTTCTTC.

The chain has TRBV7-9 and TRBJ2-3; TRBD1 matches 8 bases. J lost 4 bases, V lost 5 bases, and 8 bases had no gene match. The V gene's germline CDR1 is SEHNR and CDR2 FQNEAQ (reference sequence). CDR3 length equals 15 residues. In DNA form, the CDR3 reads TGTGCCAGCAGCCGTTCAGGGGGCCCGGCAGATACGCAGTATTTT. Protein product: CASSRSGGPADTQYF. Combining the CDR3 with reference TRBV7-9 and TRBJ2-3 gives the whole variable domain DTGVSQNPRHKITKRGQNVTFRCDPISEHNRLYWYRQTLGQGPEFLTYFQNEAQLEKSRLLSDRFSAERPKGSFSTLEIQRTEQGDSAMYLCASSRSGGPADTQYFGPGTRLTVL.

CDR3 coding DNA: TGTGCCAGCAGGACAGGTCGGGCTCATGAGCAGTTCTTC. This encodes CASRTGRAHEQFF. The chain couples TRBV7-9 to TRBJ2-1; a weak D match, TRBD1 (6 bases). The CDR3 loop spans 13 amino acids. Germline assignment: CDR1 SEHNR and CDR2 FQNEAQ (reference sequence). The ends were cut back, 6 bases at V and 8 bases at J, with 14 bases in the middle.

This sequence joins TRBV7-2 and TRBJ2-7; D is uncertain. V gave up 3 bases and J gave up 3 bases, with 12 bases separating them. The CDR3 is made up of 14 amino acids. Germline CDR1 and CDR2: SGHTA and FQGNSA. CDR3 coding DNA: TGTGCCAGCAGCTTGGGCAACGGAGTCTACGAGCAGTACGTC. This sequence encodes CASSLGNGVYEQYV.

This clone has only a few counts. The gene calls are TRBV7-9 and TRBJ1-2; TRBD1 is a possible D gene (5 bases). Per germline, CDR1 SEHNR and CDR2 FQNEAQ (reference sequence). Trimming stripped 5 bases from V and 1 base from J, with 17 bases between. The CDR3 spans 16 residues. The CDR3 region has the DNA TGTGCCAGCAGCCCTACCCGGGGCAGGAATAACTATGGCTACACCTTC. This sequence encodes CASSPTRGRNNYGYTF.

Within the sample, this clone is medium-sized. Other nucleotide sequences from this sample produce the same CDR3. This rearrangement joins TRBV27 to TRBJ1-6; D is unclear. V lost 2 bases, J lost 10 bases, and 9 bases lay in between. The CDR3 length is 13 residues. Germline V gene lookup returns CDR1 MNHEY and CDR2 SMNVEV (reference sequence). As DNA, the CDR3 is TGTGCCAGCAGTTTAAGGGATTACTCACCCCTCCACTTT. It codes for CASSLRDYSPLHF.

The CDR3 DNA follows: TGTGCTAGTGGCAGGACAGGGGGCGACGAGCAGTACTTC. It is translated as CASGRTGGDEQYF. The genes are TRBV12-5 and TRBJ2-7, with TRBD1 matching over 11 bases. CDR3 length: 13 residues. The V gene end was trimmed by 6 bases and the J gene end by 5 bases; junction bases not matched to a gene: 3. Germline-derived CDR1 and CDR2 are LGHNT and FRNRAP.

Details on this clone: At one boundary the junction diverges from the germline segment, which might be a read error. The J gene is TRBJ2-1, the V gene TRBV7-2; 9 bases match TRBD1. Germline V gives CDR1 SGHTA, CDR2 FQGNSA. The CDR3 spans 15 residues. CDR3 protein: CASGFVRTGANEQFF. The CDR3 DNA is TGTGCCAGCGGCTTCGTACGGACAGGGGCCAATGAGCAGTTCTTC. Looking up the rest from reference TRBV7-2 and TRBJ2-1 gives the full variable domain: GAGVSQSPSNKVTEKGKDVELRCDPISGHTALYWYRQSLGQGLEFLIYFQGNSAPDKSGLPSDRFSAERTGGSVSTLTIQRTQQEDSAVYLCASGFVRTGANEQFFGPGTRLTVL.

The CDR3 DNA reads TGTGCCAGCAGCAAAGATACTAGCGGGGACACCGGGGAGCTGTTTTTT. Its translation: CASSKDTSGDTGELFF. V gene TRBV21-1 combines with J gene TRBJ2-2; the table's D call, TRBD2, has no DNA check behind it. TRBV21-1 is shown as a pseudogene. There are 16 residues in the CDR3.

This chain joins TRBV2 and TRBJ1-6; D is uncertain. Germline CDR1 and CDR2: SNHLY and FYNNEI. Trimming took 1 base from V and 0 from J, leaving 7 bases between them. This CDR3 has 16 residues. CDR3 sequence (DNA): TGTGCCAGCAGTGAAGAGGGTGGCTCCTATAATTCACCCCTCCACTTT. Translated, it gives CASSEEGGSYNSPLHF.

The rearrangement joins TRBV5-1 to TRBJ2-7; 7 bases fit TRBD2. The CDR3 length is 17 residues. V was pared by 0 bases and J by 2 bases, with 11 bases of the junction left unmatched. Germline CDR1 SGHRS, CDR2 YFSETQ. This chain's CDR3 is CASSLGLAGDGTYEQYF. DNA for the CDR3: TGCGCCAGCAGCTTGGGGTTGGCGGGGGACGGAACCTACGAGCAGTACTTC.

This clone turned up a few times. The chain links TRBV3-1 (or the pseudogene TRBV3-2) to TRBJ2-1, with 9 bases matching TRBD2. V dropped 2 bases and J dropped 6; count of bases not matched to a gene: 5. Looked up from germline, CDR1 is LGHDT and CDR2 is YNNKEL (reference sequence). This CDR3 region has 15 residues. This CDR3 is CASSQRGRASNEQFF. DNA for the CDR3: TGTGCCAGCAGCCAACGCGGGAGGGCCTCCAATGAGCAGTTCTTC.

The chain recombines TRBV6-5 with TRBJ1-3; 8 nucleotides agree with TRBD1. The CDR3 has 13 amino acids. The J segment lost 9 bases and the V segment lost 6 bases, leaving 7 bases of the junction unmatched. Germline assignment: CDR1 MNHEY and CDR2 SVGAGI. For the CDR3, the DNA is TGTGCCAGCAGGAACAGGGGGGGTTCCACCATATATTTT. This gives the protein CASRNRGGSTIYF.

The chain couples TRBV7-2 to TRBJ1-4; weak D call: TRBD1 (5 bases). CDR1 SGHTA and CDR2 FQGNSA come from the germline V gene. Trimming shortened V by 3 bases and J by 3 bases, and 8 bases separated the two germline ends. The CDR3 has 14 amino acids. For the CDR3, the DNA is TGTGCCAGCAGCTTTGGGGGATCTAATGAAAAACTGTTTTTT. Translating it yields CASSFGGSNEKLFF.